What follows are 30 T cell receptor beta chains derived from one specimen sequenced in a study of CD8 T cells in ankylosing spondylitis. TCRdb re-called the 5' RACE reads with MiXCR, one entry per CDR3 protein. In the table there are about 360,000 distinct CDR3 sequences, 20% of which are singletons. Material for sequencing was blood, either unsorted or a sorted T cell fraction (not recorded which). These receptors originate from a male donor with ankylosing spondylitis or in good health (not recorded which).

This clonotype showed up just a few times. The rearrangement links TRBV7-6 to TRBJ2-5; 8 positions agree with TRBD2. Germline V gives CDR1 SGHVS, CDR2 FNYEAQ. With V trimmed by 7 bases and J by 0 bases, 7 bases remained unmatched. The length of the CDR3 is 15 residues. The CDR3 here is CASTDPGGYQETQYF. CDR3 DNA: TGTGCCAGCACCGATCCGGGGGGGTACCAAGAGACCCAGTACTTC. The full variable domain, in which reference TRBV7-6 and TRBJ2-5 provide the parts outside the CDR3, is GAGVSQSPRYKVTKRGQDVALRCDPISGHVSLYWYRQALGQGPEFLTYFNYEAQQDKSGLPNDRFSAERPEGSISTLTIQRTEQRDSAMYRCASTDPGGYQETQYFGPGTRLLVL.

A few counts support this clonotype. In DNA form, the CDR3 reads TGCGCCAGCAGCTTGGTCGAGGTAACTTCATATAGCACAGATACGCAGTATTTT. Encoded protein: CASSLVEVTSYSTDTQYF. The gene calls are TRBV5-1 and TRBJ2-3; D unresolved. CDR1 SGHRS and CDR2 YFSETQ come from the germline V gene. Deletions cut 0 bases from V and 0 bases from J, with 17 bases between. The CDR3 length is 18 residues.

The gene calls are TRBV4-1 and TRBJ2-1; no firm D call. The V and J ends lost 0 bases and 9 bases respectively, with 6 bases between them. This CDR3 has 12 amino acids. The germline CDR1 and CDR2 sequences are MGHRA and YSYEKL. CDR3 sequence reads: CASSQEWTEQFF. In DNA form, the CDR3 reads TGCGCCAGCAGCCAAGAATGGACTGAGCAGTTCTTC.

This sequence joins TRBV12-3 or TRBV12-4 and TRBJ2-7; TRBD2 aligns across 9 bases. Trimming removed 2 bases from V and 0 bases from J; junction bases left unmatched: 5. The CDR3 length is 16 residues. The CDR3, as DNA: TGTGCCAGCAGTTTATGGGAGCGGGGGGACTCCTACGAGCAGTACTTC. This gives the protein CASSLWERGDSYEQYF.

This clonotype was seen a single time. The chain is built from TRBV28 and TRBJ2-5, with 14 bases lining up with TRBD2. Germline V gene lookup returns CDR1 MDHEN and CDR2 SYDVKM. The junction had 9 bases not matched to a gene; V was cut back by 3 bases and J by 3 bases. The CDR3 covers 18 residues. The CDR3 DNA follows: TGTGCCAGCAGTTTTTATCCCTCGGGACTAGCGGGGGAAGAGACCCAGTACTTC. Translated: CASSFYPSGLAGEETQYF.

This clonotype appeared a few times. V usage is TRBV4-1 and J usage is TRBJ1-2; 7 positions agree with TRBD1. This CDR3 comprises 15 residues. CDR1 MGHRA and CDR2 YSYEKL come from the germline V gene. After removal of 1 base from V and 8 bases from J, the junction contained 10 bases not matched to a gene. In nucleotides, the CDR3 is TGCGCCAGCAGCCAAGTAGACGGGACAGACCCCGGCTACACCTTC. Protein product: CASSQVDGTDPGYTF.

The chain has TRBV29-1 and TRBJ2-7, with D perhaps TRBD1 (7 bases). From germline, CDR1 is SQVTM and CDR2 ANQGSEA. V shed 4 bases and J shed 3 bases, with 19 bases lying between them. The CDR3 sequence is 15 residues long. The CDR3, as DNA: TGCAGCGTTGTGTTCGTGGGCAGGGGGGACTACGAGCAGTACTTC. Encoded protein: CSVVFVGRGDYEQYF.

This clonotype was detected once. The chain has TRBV5-5 and TRBJ2-1, with 7 bases identical to TRBD1. Losses at the gene ends were 1 base for V and 6 bases for J; bases not matched to a gene: 7. The germline gives CDR1 SGHKS, CDR2 YYEKEE (reference sequence). CDR3 length: 15 amino acids. CDR3 in amino acids: CASSLSGTVSNEQFF. The DNA of the CDR3 is TGTGCCAGCAGCTTGTCGGGGACAGTCTCCAATGAGCAGTTCTTC.

The genes are TRBV3-1 and TRBJ2-5, with D tentatively TRBD2 (6 bases). Between the trimmed V and J ends, which lost 0 bases and 1 base, there was a span of 9 bases. The CDR3 sequence is 15 residues long. Germline CDR1 is LGHDT and CDR2 is YNNKEL (reference sequence). The CDR3, as DNA: TGTGCCAGCAGCCAAGACCGGGACTCCCAAGAGACCCAGTACTTC. This sequence encodes CASSQDRDSQETQYF.

The J gene is TRBJ2-4, the V gene TRBV18, with 7 bases matching TRBD2. Trimming at V came to 8 bases and at J to 6 bases, leaving 10 bases not matched to a gene. The CDR3 runs to 14 residues. The germline CDR1 and CDR2 sequences are KGHSH and LQKENI. The CDR3 DNA sequence: TGTGCCAGCCAGCCGACGGGACTAAGAAACATTCAGTACTTC. This gives the protein CASQPTGLRNIQYF.

J is TRBJ2-5 and V is TRBV4-1; either TRBD1 or TRBD2 may supply D (5 bases each). Germline-derived CDR1 and CDR2 are MGHRA and YSYEKL. Trimming removed 3 bases from V and 2 bases from J, with 19 bases in between. The CDR3 totals 17 residues. The CDR3: CASSQPETGAWQETQYF. Here the CDR3 DNA reads TGCGCCAGCAGCCAGCCAGAAACCGGGGCCTGGCAAGAGACCCAGTACTTC.

The chain recombines TRBV4-1 with TRBJ2-6; D remains unclear. Germline CDR1 reads MGHRA; CDR2 reads YSYEKL. The CDR3 is 14 amino acids. Trimming took off 1 base at V and 2 bases at J, with 3 bases between the two ends. CDR3 DNA sequence: TGCGCCAGCAGCCAAGTGGCTGGGGCCAACGTCCTGACTTTC. Protein product: CASSQVAGANVLTF.

V is TRBV20-1 and J is TRBJ2-3, with D perhaps TRBD2 (6 bases). The CDR3 runs 15 residues. Germline V gene sequence: CDR1 DFQATT, CDR2 SNEGSKA (reference sequence). Trimming took 1 base from V and 1 from J, leaving 12 bases between them. CDR3 DNA sequence: TGCAGTGCTAGAGGACTTTGGGGGGGCACAGATACGCAGTATTTT. Residues: CSARGLWGGTDTQYF.

This chain joins TRBV7-8 and TRBJ2-1, with D tentatively TRBD1 (6 bases). The germline V and J ends were trimmed by 6 bases and 8 bases, with 14 bases remaining between them. Germline values: CDR1 SGHVS, CDR2 FQNEAQ. The CDR3 runs to 13 residues. The CDR3 here is CASSKNRADEQFF. In DNA form, the CDR3 reads TGTGCCAGCAGTAAGAACAGGGCGGATGAGCAGTTCTTC.

This clonotype was seen more than once but under ten times. This sequence joins TRBV20-1 and TRBJ2-5, with D possibly matching TRBD1 (5 bases). CDR3 length equals 14 residues. V shed 3 bases and J shed 5 bases, with 16 bases lying between them. Germline values: CDR1 DFQATT, CDR2 SNEGSKA (reference sequence). This CDR3 reads CSASASGMWETQYF. DNA of the CDR3: TGCAGTGCTAGCGCATCAGGGATGTGGGAGACCCAGTACTTC.

This clonotype was counted between two and nine times. This chain links TRBV5-1 with TRBJ2-7; TRBD1 is a possible D gene (6 bases). Germline loops: CDR1 SGHRS, CDR2 YFSETQ. CDR3 length: 14 residues. Trimming pared 2 bases from V and 2 bases from J, leaving 11 bases between. The CDR3 here is CASSFQGTPYEQYF. In DNA form, the CDR3 reads TGCGCCAGCAGCTTCCAGGGGACACCCTACGAGCAGTACTTC. The variable domain in full, with the rest retrieved from reference TRBV5-1 and TRBJ2-7, is KAGVTQTPRYLIKTRGQQVTLSCSPISGHRSVSWYQQTPGQGLQFLFEYFSETQRNKGNFPGRFSGRQFSNSRSEMNVSTLELGDSALYLCASSFQGTPYEQYFGPGTRLTVT.

The chain joins TRBV7-9 to TRBJ2-5; D is ambiguous. Trimming pared 5 bases from V and 5 bases from J, leaving 12 bases between. The length of the CDR3 is 13 residues. In germline, CDR1 is SEHNR, CDR2 FQNEAQ (reference sequence). Here the CDR3 DNA reads TGTGCCAGCAGCCCTCCAGTGAGGGAGACCCAGTACTTC. Translated, it gives CASSPPVRETQYF.

The rearrangement links TRBV5-6 to TRBJ2-7; 14 bases are a match to TRBD2. CDR3 length: 19 residues. The V segment lost 0 bases and the J segment 7 bases; nucleotides outside the gene matches: 15. Germline CDR1 and CDR2: SGHDT and YYEEEE. In DNA, the CDR3 is TGTGCCAGCAGCTTGGGGTGGACTAGCGGGGGGCCTGGGCTTAGTGAGCAGTACTTC. This encodes CASSLGWTSGGPGLSEQYF.

The V gene is TRBV2, the J gene TRBJ2-1; no clear D gene. Germline V gene data show CDR1 as SNHLY and CDR2 as FYNNEI. Trimming removed 1 base from V and 5 bases from J, with 12 bases in between. There are 15 residues in the CDR3. CDR3 region: CASSEVGPANNEQFF. DNA for the CDR3: TGTGCCAGCAGTGAAGTCGGACCAGCCAACAATGAGCAGTTCTTC.

This clonotype has a handful of counts. The chain joins TRBV29-1 to TRBJ2-1; 8 nucleotides match TRBD1. V lost 6 bases, J lost 10 bases, and 8 bases stayed unmatched. CDR1 is SQVTM, CDR2 ANQGSEA, per germline. The CDR3 length is 12 residues. The CDR3 bases are TGCAGCGTAAGCGACAGGGGAAGGGAGCAGTTCTTC. Translation gives CSVSDRGREQFF.

V usage is TRBV9 and J usage is TRBJ1-2; D may be TRBD1 (5 bases). From germline, CDR1 is SGDLS and CDR2 YYNGEE. Trimming removed 3 bases from V and 14 bases from J, with 14 bases in between. CDR3 length: 11 amino acids. The CDR3 nucleotides read TGTGCCAGCAGCGACGACAGCAAGGAAACCTTC. It encodes CASSDDSKETF.

This clonotype was detected only a few times. The gene calls are TRBV25-1 and TRBJ2-7; a weak D match, TRBD1 (5 bases). The V and J ends lost 3 bases and 5 bases respectively, with 8 bases between them. The CDR3 consists of 12 residues. Germline CDR1 MGHDK, CDR2 SYGVNS. The CDR3 here is CASSDRAHEQYF. CDR3 DNA sequence: TGTGCCAGCAGTGACAGGGCCCACGAGCAGTACTTC.

The V and J genes are TRBV4-1 and TRBJ2-6, with D perhaps matching TRBD2 (6 bases). Germline CDR1 reads MGHRA; CDR2 reads YSYEKL. V was clipped by 0 bases and J by 4 bases, with 10 bases between them. The CDR3 covers 16 residues. In DNA form, the CDR3 reads TGCGCCAGCAGCCAAGAGGAGGGGCGAGGGGCCAACGTCCTGACTTTC. Translated, it gives CASSQEEGRGANVLTF.

This clonotype was seen only a few times. The genes are TRBV12-3 or TRBV12-4 and TRBJ1-1, with 9 bases aligning to TRBD1. Germline trimming cut 3 bases from V and 11 bases from J; bases unmatched to any gene: 4. The CDR3 has 12 amino acids. CDR3 nucleotides: TGTGCCAGCAGTTTGAACAGGGGGCATGCTTTCTTT. The encoded protein is CASSLNRGHAFF.

There are many counts of this clonotype. In DNA, the CDR3 is TGCGCCAGCAGCCAGGGGTACAATGAGCAGTTCTTC. It is translated as CASSQGYNEQFF. This rearrangement joins TRBV4-1 to TRBJ2-1; D remains ambiguous. V shed 3 bases and J shed 4 bases, with 4 bases lying between them. The germline V gene encodes CDR1 MGHRA and CDR2 YSYEKL. The CDR3 has 12 residues.

This clonotype came up a few times. The rearrangement joins TRBV7-6 to TRBJ1-2, with no clear D. The V end lost 5 bases, the J end lost 5 bases, and 15 bases lay between the germline ends. The germline CDR1 and CDR2 sequences are SGHVS and FNYEAQ. CDR3 length: 14 amino acids. The CDR3 sequence: CASSPLETLYGYTF. The CDR3, as DNA: TGTGCCAGCAGCCCTTTAGAGACCCTTTATGGCTACACCTTC.

This clonotype has just a few counts. The V and J genes are TRBV12-3 or TRBV12-4 and TRBJ2-3; 10 bases agree with TRBD2. The J segment lost 6 bases and the V segment lost 3 bases, leaving 6 bases of the junction unmatched. This CDR3 is built from 15 residues. The CDR3 loop is CASSFSGGAMDTQYF. In DNA form, the CDR3 reads TGTGCCAGCAGTTTCAGCGGGGGGGCCATGGATACGCAGTATTTT.

The rearrangement links TRBV29-1 to TRBJ2-2; the D is unclear. Germline assignment: CDR1 SQVTM and CDR2 ANQGSEA. The germline V and J ends were trimmed by 7 bases and 0 bases, with 9 bases remaining between them. The CDR3 sequence is 13 residues long. The CDR3 here is CSAPAANTGELFF. The CDR3 DNA reads as TGCAGCGCCCCAGCCGCGAACACCGGGGAGCTGTTTTTT.

CDR3 region: CASMDPGLTYEQYF. The CDR3 bases are TGTGCCAGCATGGATCCAGGGTTGACCTACGAGCAGTACTTC. V usage is TRBV6-1 and J usage is TRBJ2-7; possibly TRBD1 for D (5 bases). There are 14 residues in the CDR3. From germline, CDR1 is MNHNS and CDR2 SASEGT. Trimming shortened V by 7 bases and J by 2 bases, and 15 bases separated the two germline ends.

This clonotype showed up many times. V usage is TRBV12-3 or TRBV12-4 and J usage is TRBJ2-1; 11 positions match TRBD2. The CDR3 is 17 amino acids. V shed 2 bases, J shed 2 bases, and the junction held 5 bases outside the gene matches. The CDR3 DNA sequence: TGTGCCAGCAGTTTACGACTAGCGGGGCCCCCCTACAATGAGCAGTTCTTC. Translation gives CASSLRLAGPPYNEQFF.